These 12 T cell receptor beta chains originate from one sample sequenced in a study of early T cells in non-severe SARS-CoV-2 infection. TCRdb used MiXCR to reprocess the 5' RACE reads, holding one entry per CDR3 protein. This table has 25,000 to 35,000 distinct CDR3 sequences, roughly 5.4% appearing once. The specimen sequenced was whole blood. The receptor set was obtained from an adult who was a healthcare worker with PCR-confirmed SARS-CoV-2 infection or an uninfected control (not recorded which).

This clonotype was recorded at least ten times. The chain combines TRBV10-3 with TRBJ2-1; 11 positions agree with TRBD2. Germline-derived CDR1 and CDR2 are ENHRY and SYGVKD. The CDR3 extends over 14 amino acids. V gave up 6 bases and J gave up 7 bases; unmatched junction bases: 5. The CDR3 sequence: CAISLAGGQNEQFF. The DNA of the CDR3 is TGTGCCATCAGCCTAGCGGGAGGCCAGAATGAGCAGTTCTTC.

This clonotype was recorded at least ten times. The CDR3 DNA reads as TGCAGCGTTGAAGACAGGGTAGGTCCAGATACGCAGTATTTT. Amino acids: CSVEDRVGPDTQYF. The chain has TRBV29-1 and TRBJ2-3; maybe TRBD1 (5 bases). The germline V gene has CDR1 SQVTM and CDR2 ANQGSEA. Deletions cut 0 bases from V and 4 bases from J, with 11 bases between. The CDR3 has 14 residues.

This clonotype was seen only a few times. The rearrangement links TRBV29-1 to TRBJ1-2, with 7 bases fitting TRBD1. V was clipped by 6 bases and J by 4 bases; unmatched bases: 5. The CDR3 is 12 amino acids. Germline V gene sequence: CDR1 SQVTM, CDR2 ANQGSEA. Here the CDR3 DNA reads TGCAGCGTCGACGCAGGGGGCTATGGCTACACCTTC. Amino acid sequence: CSVDAGGYGYTF.

In this sample, this clonotype turned up many times. The CDR3 nucleotides read TGTGCCAGCAGTTTGGGCAGCACCGGGGGGAATGAGCAGTTCTTC. Translating it yields CASSLGSTGGNEQFF. V gene TRBV12-3 or TRBV12-4 combines with J gene TRBJ2-1; TRBD2 agrees at 7 bases. The V segment lost 3 bases and the J segment 7 bases; nucleotides outside the gene matches: 9. This CDR3 has 15 residues.

This chain connects TRBV7-9 to TRBJ2-1; D tentatively fits TRBD1 or TRBD2 (5 bases each). Germline values: CDR1 SEHNR, CDR2 FQNEAQ (reference sequence). V was pared by 5 bases and J by 7 bases, with 18 bases between. The CDR3 has 15 amino acids. CDR3 sequence: CASSPGTRLKNEQFF. The CDR3 nucleotides read TGTGCCAGCAGCCCCGGGACCCGCTTAAAGAATGAGCAGTTCTTC.

This clonotype occurred many times. This rearrangement joins TRBV7-2 to TRBJ2-1; D is uncertain. Germline CDR1 reads SGHTA; CDR2 reads FQGNSA. The V end lost 5 bases, the J end lost 8 bases, and 13 bases lay between the germline ends. The CDR3 totals 13 residues. In nucleotides, the CDR3 is TGTGCCAGCAGCCCATCCCGGAAGGATGAGCAGTTCTTC. It codes for CASSPSRKDEQFF.

This clonotype was recorded at least ten times. This CDR3 is CASSVGPGPRFF. Written as DNA, the CDR3 is TGTGCCAGCAGCGTAGGTCCGGGGCCAAGGTTCTTT. V gene TRBV9 combines with J gene TRBJ1-1, with D maybe TRBD1 (5 bases). V gave up 0 bases and J gave up 14 bases, with 14 bases separating them. Germline CDR1 and CDR2: SGDLS and YYNGEE. The CDR3 is 12 residues long.

Ten or more counts support this clonotype. The chain links TRBV6-2 or TRBV6-3 to TRBJ2-7; tentatively, D is TRBD2 (6 bases). Between the trimmed V and J ends, which lost 5 bases and 2 bases, there was a span of 13 bases. Per germline, CDR1 MNHEY and CDR2 SVGEGT. This CDR3 has 14 amino acids. CDR3 nucleotides: TGTGCCAGCAGTAATCAAGGACTACCCTACGAGCAGTACTTC. Amino acids: CASSNQGLPYEQYF.

By frequency in the sample, this clonotype is medium-sized (0.01 to 0.1%). This chain joins TRBV20-1 and TRBJ2-7; 9 positions agree with TRBD2. This CDR3 is built from 14 residues. J was trimmed by 5 bases and V by 6 bases; bases with no gene match: 11. Germline-derived CDR1 and CDR2 are DFQATT and SNEGSKA (reference sequence). The DNA of the CDR3 is TGCAGTGCGGCCCGCCCTAGCGGGGACCACGAGCAGTACTTC. It is translated as CSAARPSGDHEQYF.

V is TRBV12-3 or TRBV12-4 and J is TRBJ2-1; a possible D gene is TRBD2 (7 bases). The CDR3 runs to 16 residues. V was cut by 5 bases and J by 8 bases, with 22 bases left in between. Written as DNA, the CDR3 is TGTGCCAGCAGTCCGCGACTAGCAGGGGTAAGCGATGAGCAGTTCTTC. Amino acids: CASSPRLAGVSDEQFF.

This clonotype occurred many times. The V call is TRBV25-1, the J call TRBJ2-7; no clear D gene. CDR1 and CDR2 from the germline V gene are MGHDK and SYGVNS. Trimming stripped 1 base from V and 5 bases from J, with 6 bases between. The CDR3 loop spans 12 amino acids. CDR3 amino acids: CASSEFSNEQYF. DNA for the CDR3: TGTGCCAGCAGTGAATTCAGCAACGAGCAGTACTTC.

In its sample, this clonotype was seen a few times. The V call is TRBV7-3, the J call TRBJ2-1; D is unresolved. CDR3 size: 16 residues. V was clipped by 2 bases and J by 4 bases, with 15 bases between them. Germline CDR1 SGHTA, CDR2 FQGTGA. CDR3 bases: TGTGCCAGCAGCTTATCGCCTAGACGGCAATACAATGAGCAGTTCTTC. Its translation: CASSLSPRRQYNEQFF.